This passage covers 29 T cell receptor beta chains from one sample sequenced in a study of shared clonotypes between healthy human individuals. Produced via immunoSEQ multiplex PCR; TCRdb's table is partial and in-frame only. The sample lists under 1,100,000 clones; about 80% were seen once. The specimen sequenced was memory CD4+ T cells sorted from blood. Stated subset: CD45RA-negative fraction. These receptors came from a man aged 18 to 29 in good health.

The chain joins TRBV5-1 to TRBJ2-7; D not certain. Trimming took off 0 bases at V and 7 bases at J, with 11 bases between the two ends. The CDR3 runs to 13 residues. Germline V gives CDR1 SGHRS, CDR2 YFSETQ. CDR3 nucleotides: TGCGCCAGCAGCTTGGACCTTCCCGGGGAGCAGTACTTC. Its translation: CASSLDLPGEQYF.

The chain employs TRBV6-1 and TRBJ1-5, with D perhaps matching TRBD1 (5 bases). The V gene's germline CDR1 is MNHNS and CDR2 SASEGT. The germline V and J ends were trimmed by 3 bases and 7 bases, with 19 bases remaining between them. This CDR3 has 16 residues. The CDR3 protein is CASSEAGRGFGQPQHF. As DNA, the CDR3 is TGTGCCAGCAGTGAGGCTGGGCGGGGGTTCGGACAGCCCCAGCATTTT.

The chain joins TRBV30 to TRBJ1-1, with D perhaps matching TRBD1 (5 bases). CDR1 GTSNPN and CDR2 SVGIG come from the germline V gene (reference sequence). Trimming took 1 base from V and 3 from J, leaving 9 bases between them. CDR3 length: 13 amino acids. CDR3 loop: CAWSDGGYTEAFF. As DNA, the CDR3 is TGTGCCTGGAGTGACGGGGGGTACACTGAAGCTTTCTTT.

The chain links TRBV12-5 to TRBJ2-3, with 10 bases identical to TRBD2. The germline gives CDR1 LGHNT, CDR2 FRNRAP. CDR3 length: 18 residues. Germline trimming cut 0 bases from V and 0 bases from J; bases unmatched to any gene: 6. The CDR3 bases are TGTGCTAGTGGTTTGGTACCCCGGACTAGCGGAAGCACAGATACGCAGTATTTT. Translated: CASGLVPRTSGSTDTQYF. Based on the CDR3 plus reference TRBV12-5 and TRBJ2-3, the full variable domain is DARVTQTPRHKVTEMGQEVTMRCQPILGHNTVFWYRQTMMQGLELLAYFRNRAPLDDSGMPKDRFSAEMPDATLATLKIQPSEPRDSAVYFCASGLVPRTSGSTDTQYFGPGTRLTVL.

This chain links TRBV28 with TRBJ2-1; D may be TRBD1 or TRBD2 (5 bases each). This CDR3 is built from 13 residues. The germline V gene has CDR1 MDHEN and CDR2 SYDVKM. Trimming shortened V by 7 bases and J by 5 bases, and 12 bases separated the two germline ends. CDR3 in amino acids: CASIEEGHNEQFF. In DNA, the CDR3 is TGTGCCAGCATTGAAGAGGGGCACAATGAGCAGTTCTTC. The whole variable domain, filled in from reference TRBV28 and TRBJ2-1, reads DVKVTQSSRYLVKRTGEKVFLECVQDMDHENMFWYRQDPGLGLRLIYFSYDVKMKEKGDIPEGYSVSREKKERFSLILESASTNQTSMYLCASIEEGHNEQFFGPGTRLTVL.

The CDR3 loop is CATSLGRNYGYTF. The CDR3 DNA reads as TGTGCCACCAGCTTGGGGAGGAACTATGGCTACACCTTC. V and J are TRBV15 and TRBJ1-2; D remains unclear. The CDR3 runs 13 residues. V lost 5 bases, J lost 2 bases, and 9 bases lay in between. Germline V CDR1 and CDR2: LNHNV, YYDKDF (reference sequence).

The chain employs TRBV6-5 and TRBJ1-2; D not resolved. From germline, CDR1 is MNHEY and CDR2 SVGAGI. Trimming removed 0 bases from V and 2 bases from J, with 10 bases in between. The CDR3 length is 15 residues. The CDR3, as DNA: TGTGCCAGCAGTTACTCGGGAGGCCGGAACTATGGCTACACCTTC. The encoded protein is CASSYSGGRNYGYTF.

The V and J genes are TRBV6-1 and TRBJ2-5, with 7 bases that match TRBD1. Looked up from germline, CDR1 is MNHNS and CDR2 is SASEGT. The junction had 12 bases not matched to a gene; V was cut back by 4 bases and J by 7 bases. CDR3 length: 15 amino acids. The CDR3 DNA reads TGTGCCAGCAGTGCCTGGACAGGCTCGCACGGGACCCAGTACTTC. Protein: CASSAWTGSHGTQYF.

V and J are TRBV5-3 and TRBJ1-6, with TRBD1 matching over 9 bases. TRBV5-3 is placed among ORFs of uncertain function. V was pared by 4 bases and J by 7 bases, with 6 bases of the junction left unmatched. The CDR3 has 15 amino acids. In nucleotides, the CDR3 is TGTGCCAGAAGCCCTGGGACAGGGAACAATTCACCCCTCCACTTT. It translates to CARSPGTGNNSPLHF.

Remarks on this clone: A junction boundary mismatches the germline segment, possibly from a read error. The rearrangement uses TRBV7-7 and TRBJ2-5; TRBD1 is a possible D gene (5 bases). Germline lookup yields CDR1 SSHAT and CDR2 FNYEAQ (reference sequence). The CDR3 covers 14 residues. The CDR3 region has the DNA TGTGCTAGCAGCTTACAAAGGGGTGGAGAGACCCAGTACTTC. Amino acids: CASSLQRGGETQYF. Drawing the rest from reference TRBV7-7 and TRBJ2-5, the complete variable domain is GAGVSQSPRYKVTKRGQDVTLRCDPISSHATLYWYQQALGQGPEFLTYFNYEAQPDKSGLPSDRFSAERPEGSISTLTIQRTEQRDSAMYRCASSLQRGGETQYFGPGTRLLVL.

The rearrangement links TRBV7-8 to TRBJ1-1; TRBD1 agrees at 9 bases. CDR1 SGHVS and CDR2 FQNEAQ come from the germline V gene. The CDR3 is 12 residues long. The J segment lost 11 bases and the V segment lost 5 bases, leaving 6 bases of the junction unmatched. CDR3 bases: TGTGCCAGCAGCATACGGACAGGGGACGCTTTCTTT. Protein: CASSIRTGDAFF.

The genes are TRBV29-1 and TRBJ1-2; TRBD1 agrees at 8 bases. The V segment lost 2 bases and the J segment 8 bases; nucleotides outside the gene matches: 7. Germline values: CDR1 SQVTM, CDR2 ANQGSEA. The CDR3 length is 13 residues. The CDR3 coding sequence is TGCAGCGTTGAATTGGCAGGGGGCCAGGGCTACACCTTC. This translates into CSVELAGGQGYTF.

On this clone itself: The sample contains more than one DNA sequence encoding this CDR3. This sequence joins TRBV29-1 and TRBJ2-5; D not certain. In germline, CDR1 is SQVTM, CDR2 ANQGSEA. This CDR3 is built from 11 residues. Trimming shortened V by 4 bases and J by 5 bases, and 8 bases separated the two germline ends. The CDR3 region is CSVGEGETQYF. DNA of the CDR3: TGCAGCGTTGGGGAAGGGGAGACCCAGTACTTC.

The chain's CDR3 is CASSYTSGISTDTQYF. As DNA, the CDR3 is TGCGCCAGCAGCTATACTAGCGGGATTAGCACAGATACGCAGTATTTT. The chain couples TRBV4-3 to TRBJ2-3, with 10 bases lining up with TRBD2. Germline V gene sequence: CDR1 LGHNA, CDR2 YSLEER. The length of the CDR3 is 16 residues. J gave up 0 bases and V 5 bases, and 5 bases lay outside the gene matches.

Many counts were recorded for this clone. The identical CDR3 is also encoded by other nucleotide sequences in the sample. The chain uses TRBV6-1 and TRBJ1-6, with a tentative D call TRBD1 (5 bases). V lost 5 bases and J 0 bases, leaving 8 bases between the germline ends. Looked up from germline, CDR1 is MNHNS and CDR2 is SASEGT. The CDR3 runs to 15 residues. CDR3: CASSPGSSYNSPLHF. In nucleotides, the CDR3 is TGTGCCAGCAGTCCAGGGAGCTCCTATAATTCACCCCTCCACTTT.

Turning to this clone: Other nucleotide sequences from this sample produce the same CDR3. The chain combines TRBV18 with TRBJ2-1; 14 bases match TRBD2. The CDR3 sequence is 16 residues long. Germline CDR1 and CDR2: KGHSH and LQKENI. Trimming took 3 bases from V and 7 from J; bases not matched to a gene: 5. CDR3 coding DNA: TGTGCCAGCTCACCGACTAGCGGGGGGGCCGGTAATGAGCAGTTCTTC. Residues: CASSPTSGGAGNEQFF.

The chain employs TRBV5-1 and TRBJ2-5; the match to TRBD2 covers 11 bases. CDR1 and CDR2 from the germline V gene are SGHRS and YFSETQ. The CDR3 extends over 15 amino acids. The ends lost 0 bases at V and 6 bases at J; junction bases unmatched: 4. CDR3 region: CASSLDGTSGKTQYF. The CDR3 nucleotides are TGCGCCAGCAGCTTGGACGGGACTAGCGGAAAGACCCAGTACTTC.

There are a few counts of this clone. The chain couples TRBV7-9 to TRBJ1-5; 9 bases align to TRBD1. The CDR3 consists of 13 residues. J lost 5 bases, V lost 9 bases, and 5 bases had no gene match. Germline CDR1 SEHNR, CDR2 FQNEAQ (reference sequence). The CDR3 DNA is TGTGCCAGGGACCGACAGGGGGATCAGCCCCAGCATTTT. Protein product: CARDRQGDQPQHF.

The chain recombines TRBV18 with TRBJ2-7, with D hard to call. CDR3 length: 14 amino acids. The ends were cut back, 0 bases at V and 6 bases at J, with 12 bases in the middle. Germline CDR1 and CDR2: KGHSH and LQKENI. The CDR3 protein is CASSPPTIRREQYF. CDR3 sequence (DNA): TGTGCCAGCTCACCACCGACGATTCGTCGCGAGCAGTACTTC.

The chain has TRBV28 and TRBJ1-5; D perhaps matches TRBD1 (6 bases). The CDR3 contains 14 residues. CDR1 MDHEN and CDR2 SYDVKM come from the germline V gene. The V gene lost 4 bases and the J gene lost 1 base, with 8 bases spanning the gap. The CDR3 here is CASSWTESNQPQHF. CDR3 bases: TGTGCCAGCAGTTGGACAGAAAGCAATCAGCCCCAGCATTTT.

The V gene is TRBV5-1, the J gene TRBJ2-2; tentative D call: TRBD1 (6 bases). Germline V lookup: CDR1 SGHRS, CDR2 YFSETQ. The CDR3 loop spans 15 amino acids. Between the trimmed V and J ends, which lost 1 base and 0 bases, there was a span of 7 bases. The CDR3 region has the DNA TGCGCCAGCAGCTTGCAGGGGTCGAACACCGGGGAGCTGTTTTTT. This encodes CASSLQGSNTGELFF. The full variable domain, completed using reference TRBV5-1 and TRBJ2-2, is KAGVTQTPRYLIKTRGQQVTLSCSPISGHRSVSWYQQTPGQGLQFLFEYFSETQRNKGNFPGRFSGRQFSNSRSEMNVSTLELGDSALYLCASSLQGSNTGELFFGEGSRLTVL.

The chain links TRBV7-2 to TRBJ2-4; 8 positions agree with TRBD2. Germline V gene data show CDR1 as SGHTA and CDR2 as FQGNSA. J gave up 7 bases and V 4 bases, and 6 bases lay outside the gene matches. This CDR3 has 14 amino acids. The CDR3 region is CASSSSGSNNIQYF. CDR3 nucleotides: TGTGCCAGCAGCTCAAGCGGGAGTAATAACATTCAGTACTTC.

This chain links TRBV11-2 with TRBJ2-7; D is tentatively TRBD1 or TRBD2 (5 bases each). This CDR3 comprises 15 residues. V was cut by 7 bases and J by 3 bases, with 19 bases left in between. Germline values: CDR1 SGHAT, CDR2 FQNNGV. The CDR3 protein is CASTPYGAVSYEQYF. DNA of the CDR3: TGTGCCAGCACCCCGTACGGGGCGGTGAGCTACGAGCAGTACTTC.

The chain has TRBV30 and TRBJ2-1; D possibly corresponds to TRBD2 (7 bases). The CDR3 runs 15 residues. V lost 1 base and J 0 bases, leaving 10 bases between the germline ends. Germline-derived CDR1 and CDR2 are GTSNPN and SVGIG (reference sequence). The CDR3 reads CAWSGGGGSYNEQFF. The DNA for the CDR3 is TGTGCCTGGAGTGGGGGGGGCGGCTCCTACAATGAGCAGTTCTTC.

The chain uses TRBV5-4 and TRBJ2-7; D uncertain. The V gene's germline CDR1 is SGHNT and CDR2 YYREEE (reference sequence). V lost 0 bases and J lost 7, with 8 bases in between. The CDR3 consists of 12 residues. The CDR3 protein is CASSLVNGEQYF. In DNA, the CDR3 is TGTGCCAGCAGCTTGGTCAACGGAGAGCAGTACTTC.

The chain couples TRBV5-1 to TRBJ2-7; D remains unclear. Germline V gene sequence: CDR1 SGHRS, CDR2 YFSETQ. The V end was cut by 4 bases, the J end by 0 bases, with 11 bases between. This CDR3 spans 14 amino acids. The CDR3 nucleotides read TGCGCCAGCAGCCCGCAATCAGCCTCCTACGAGCAGTACTTC. Encoded protein: CASSPQSASYEQYF.

The chain joins TRBV10-3 to TRBJ2-7; 10 bases are a match to TRBD2. CDR1 and CDR2 from the germline V gene are ENHRY and SYGVKD. The J segment lost 1 base and the V segment lost 9 bases, leaving 3 bases of the junction unmatched. The CDR3 is 13 residues long. The DNA for the CDR3 is TGTGCCATTAATAGCGGGAGGTCCTACGAGCAGTACTTC. This sequence encodes CAINSGRSYEQYF.

The chain employs TRBV5-1 and TRBJ2-2; possible D gene TRBD1, 5 bases. The germline V gene has CDR1 SGHRS and CDR2 YFSETQ. The CDR3 loop spans 16 amino acids. V gave up 0 bases and J gave up 1 base, with 10 bases separating them. The CDR3 DNA is TGCGCCAGCAGCTTGGCTGTCAGGGTGAACACCGGGGAGCTGTTTTTT. Its translation is CASSLAVRVNTGELFF.

V usage is TRBV7-9 and J usage is TRBJ1-1; 8 bases are a match to TRBD1. Germline V gene sequence: CDR1 SEHNR, CDR2 FQNEAQ (reference sequence). This CDR3 contains 15 residues. V lost 7 bases and J lost 4; bases outside the gene matches: 11. The CDR3 DNA sequence: TGTGCCAGCACTACACAGGGGGGCGGTAGCACTGAAGCTTTCTTT. Translation gives CASTTQGGGSTEAFF.